The present TCR beta chain was sequenced within a study of radiation and T cells in renal cell carcinoma. The study, taken as a whole, reports: From baseline, blood top tumor clonotypes peaked at 2 weeks post-radiation.

The CDR3 runs to 14 residues. Germline V CDR1 and CDR2: MNHEY, SVGAGI. The trim removed 6 bases at V and 4 bases at J, leaving 7 bases unmatched. The repertoire was sequenced with immunoSEQ multiplex PCR; TCRdb's copy has only in-frame clones and lacks some. The data contain 130,000 to 150,000 clones, roughly 88% of them singletons. To note about this clone: The target antigen is unknown.

Indicated time point: baseline pretreatment blood. Treatment denoted: 15 Gy SBRT to primary tumor, nephrectomy 4 weeks later. Clear cell pathology was present in this patient's renal cell carcinoma. This TCR was recovered from a woman aged 50 to 60 with renal cell carcinoma. Here the sequenced sample was blood, taken from a patient whose treatment included radiotherapy and nephrectomy. The chain couples TRBV6-5 to TRBJ1-2; 8 bases map to TRBD1. Written as DNA, the CDR3 is TGTGCCAGCAGCGACAGGGGACCCGGCTATGGCTACACCTTC. It yields the protein CASSDRGPGYGYTF.